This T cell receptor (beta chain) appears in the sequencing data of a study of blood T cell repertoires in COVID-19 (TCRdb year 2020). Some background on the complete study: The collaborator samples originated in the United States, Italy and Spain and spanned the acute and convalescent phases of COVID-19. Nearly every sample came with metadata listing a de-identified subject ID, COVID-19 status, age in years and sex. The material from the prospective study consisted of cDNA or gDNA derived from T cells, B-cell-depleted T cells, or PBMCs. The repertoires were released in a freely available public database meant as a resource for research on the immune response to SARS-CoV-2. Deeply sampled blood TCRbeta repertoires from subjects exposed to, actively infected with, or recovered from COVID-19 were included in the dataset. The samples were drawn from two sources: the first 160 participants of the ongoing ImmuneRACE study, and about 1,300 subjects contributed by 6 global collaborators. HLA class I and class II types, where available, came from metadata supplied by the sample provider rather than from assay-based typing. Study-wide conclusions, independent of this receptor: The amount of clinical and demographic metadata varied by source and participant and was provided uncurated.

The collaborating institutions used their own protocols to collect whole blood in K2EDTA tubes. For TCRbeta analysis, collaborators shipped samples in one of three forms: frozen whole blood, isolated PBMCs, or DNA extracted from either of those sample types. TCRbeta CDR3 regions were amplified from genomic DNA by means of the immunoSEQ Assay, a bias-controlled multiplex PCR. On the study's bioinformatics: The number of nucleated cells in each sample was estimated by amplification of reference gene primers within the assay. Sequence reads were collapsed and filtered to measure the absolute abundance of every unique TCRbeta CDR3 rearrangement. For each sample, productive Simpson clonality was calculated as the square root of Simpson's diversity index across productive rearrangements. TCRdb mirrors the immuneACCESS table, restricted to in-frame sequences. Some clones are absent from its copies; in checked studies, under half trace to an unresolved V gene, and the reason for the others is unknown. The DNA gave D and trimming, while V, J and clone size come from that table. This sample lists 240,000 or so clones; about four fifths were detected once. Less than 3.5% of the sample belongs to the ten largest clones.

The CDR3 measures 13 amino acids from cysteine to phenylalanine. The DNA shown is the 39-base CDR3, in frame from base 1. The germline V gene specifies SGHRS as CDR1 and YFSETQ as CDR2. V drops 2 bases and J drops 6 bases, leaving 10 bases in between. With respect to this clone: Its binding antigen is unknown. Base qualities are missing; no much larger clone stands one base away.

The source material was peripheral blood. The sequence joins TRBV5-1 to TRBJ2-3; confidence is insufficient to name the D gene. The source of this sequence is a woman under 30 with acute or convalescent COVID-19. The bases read TGCGCCAGCAGCTTTGGCCGGGTTGATACGCAGTATTTT. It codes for CASSFGRVDTQYF. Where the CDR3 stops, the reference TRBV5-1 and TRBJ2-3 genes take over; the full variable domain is KAGVTQTPRYLIKTRGQQVTLSCSPISGHRSVSWYQQTPGQGLQFLFEYFSETQRNKGNFPGRFSGRQFSNSRSEMNVSTLELGDSALYLCASSFGRVDTQYFGPGTRLTVL.